Reported below is one T cell receptor (beta chain). Antigen unknown. The PCR had 60 Vbeta and 13 Jbeta primers. TCRdb's copy holds only in-frame clones and misses some; the assay was immunoSEQ multiplex PCR. The table has 120,000 to 150,000 clones, about two thirds seen once. The CDR3 has 17 residues. Germline V CDR1 and CDR2: LGHNA, YSLEER. The V end lost 3 bases, the J end lost 0 bases, and 15 bases lay between the germline ends. The source of the sample is a study of cytomegalovirus exposure and HLA in healthy donors. Findings and limits, study-wide: For presence/absence analyses, sequencing depth was assumed to be roughly uniform across donors. Further analysis was carried out later, and it showed several of the most significant clusters appearing linked to common viral pathogens. A few V segments could not be told apart, such as TRBV6-2 and TRBV6-3, and were left out. With further analysis later on, most CMV-associated TCR beta chains appeared HLA-restricted.

Sequenced material: PBMCs. The clonotype was recovered from a woman aged 18 to 35 in good health and CMV-seronegative. The chain links TRBV4-3 to TRBJ2-1, with D perhaps TRBD2 (6 bases). The CDR3 DNA sequence: TGCGCCAGCAGCCAGGCCAGCTCCGGGAGCTCCTACAATGAGCAGTTCTTC. Translating it yields CASSQASSGSSYNEQFF.